This T cell receptor beta chain was profiled in a study of human T cells and chemical hapten exposure. As for the study in general: Patients having alopecia areata, totalis or universalis were mostly female.

MiXCR, applied by TCRdb to the RACE reads, yields one record per CDR3 protein. The sample holds 95,000 or so distinct CDR3 sequences; approximately 10% are singletons and the top ten take around 3%. This clonotype showed up many times. The time point: patch test 2, 6 weeks after DPC sensitization. Treatment in this sample: therapeutic diphenylcyclopropenone sensitization with weekly scalp DPC. CDR3 length equals 14 residues. Germline-derived CDR1 and CDR2 are MNHEY and SVGEGT. Trimming shortened V by 7 bases and J by 9 bases, and 19 bases separated the two germline ends. The material sequenced was whole blood, taken in connection with sensitization to the hapten diphenylcyclopropenone (DPC). This chain joins TRBV6-2 or TRBV6-3 and TRBJ1-5; tentatively, D is TRBD1 (6 bases). This TCR was sampled from a woman in her thirties or forties with alopecia areata. Some clones in this sample may be carry-over from other donors' samples. The CDR3 here is CASNKGQIEGPQHF. CDR3 bases: TGTGCCAGCAATAAGGGACAAATCGAAGGGCCCCAGCATTTT.